This T cell receptor beta chain was identified during a study of blood T cell repertoires in COVID-19. Overall study context: The cDNA or gDNA used as material had been derived from T cells, B-cell-depleted T cells, or PBMCs.

The assay was immunoSEQ multiplex PCR, and TCRdb's table has in-frame clones only and misses some. The table has tens of thousands of clones, around 87% seen once. Trimming took 0 bases from V and 0 from J, leaving 10 bases between them. Per germline, CDR1 SGHRS and CDR2 YFSETQ. The CDR3 length is 16 residues. The TCR sequence derives from a woman in her sixties with acute or convalescent COVID-19. The V call is TRBV5-1, the J call TRBJ2-4; no clear D gene. The sample taken for sequencing was peripheral blood. The CDR3 loop reads CASSLDSSLAKNIQYF. CDR3 nucleotide sequence: TGCGCCAGCAGCTTGGACAGCAGCCTAGCCAAAAACATTCAGTACTTC.